What follows are 23 T cell receptor beta chains derived from one specimen sequenced in a study of shared clonotypes between healthy human individuals. Sequencing was performed with immunoSEQ multiplex PCR; in TCRdb, only in-frame clones are kept and a portion is missing. The repertoire holds about 1.5 million clones, with about 98% as singletons. The sequenced sample consisted of naive CD4+ T cells sorted from blood. Described subset: CD45RA+ positively selected. Receptors originate from a man aged 30-40 years in good health.

The V call is TRBV11-3, the J call TRBJ2-2, with 7 bases fitting TRBD1. The V gene's germline CDR1 is SGHNT and CDR2 YENEEA. Trimming at V came to 1 base and at J to 3 bases, leaving 8 bases not matched to a gene. The length of the CDR3 is 17 residues. The CDR3 protein is CASSLGQGRGDTGELFF. The CDR3 DNA reads TGTGCCAGCAGCTTAGGACAGGGCCGTGGGGACACCGGGGAGCTGTTTTTT.

CDR3 loop: CASSVQGAETQYF. The CDR3 DNA sequence: TGCGCCAGCAGCGTACAGGGTGCGGAGACCCAGTACTTC. The chain has TRBV5-1 and TRBJ2-5; D possibly corresponds to TRBD1 (6 bases). CDR1 and CDR2 (germline): SGHRS, YFSETQ. This CDR3 has 13 residues. Trimming took off 4 bases at V and 5 bases at J, with 12 bases between the two ends.

The chain joins TRBV6-6 to TRBJ1-2, with D perhaps matching TRBD1 (5 bases). CDR1 is MNHNY, CDR2 SVGAGI, per germline (reference sequence). CDR3 length: 12 residues. Between the trimmed V and J ends, which lost 6 bases and 8 bases, there was a span of 13 bases. The CDR3 reads CASSRGGEGYTF. The CDR3, as DNA: TGTGCCAGCAGCCGGGGGGGAGAAGGCTACACCTTC.

V and J are TRBV5-1 and TRBJ2-3; 7 bases are shared with TRBD2. Per the germline V gene, CDR1 is SGHRS and CDR2 is YFSETQ. This CDR3 has 18 residues. The V and J ends lost 0 bases and 0 bases, in that order; junction bases with no gene match: 10. The CDR3 protein is CASSLASGVGSSTDTQYF. Here the CDR3 DNA reads TGCGCCAGCAGCTTGGCCAGCGGGGTTGGTTCTAGCACAGATACGCAGTATTTT.

The V call is TRBV5-1, the J call TRBJ2-1; D is unclear. With 2 bases removed from V and 4 bases from J, the gap between germline ends came to 7 bases. CDR3 length: 13 amino acids. Germline V CDR1 and CDR2: SGHRS, YFSETQ. In DNA form, the CDR3 reads TGCGCCAGCAGCTTCGCACTTTACAATGAGCAGTTCTTC. Translated: CASSFALYNEQFF.

A single count supports this clone. This sequence joins TRBV11-2 and TRBJ2-5; D might be TRBD1 or TRBD2, each matching 5 bases. The V gene's germline CDR1 is SGHAT and CDR2 FQNNGV. This CDR3 has 14 amino acids. The V and J ends lost 2 bases and 2 bases respectively, with 9 bases between them. The CDR3 sequence is CASSLRGRQETQYF. CDR3 DNA sequence: TGTGCCAGCAGCTTACGGGGCAGACAAGAGACCCAGTACTTC.

This sequence joins TRBV30 and TRBJ2-1; 7 nucleotides agree with TRBD2. The V gene end was trimmed by 0 bases and the J gene end by 7 bases; junction bases not matched to a gene: 21. The CDR3 runs to 19 residues. Germline values: CDR1 GTSNPN, CDR2 SVGIG (reference sequence). The CDR3 nucleotides read TGTGCCTGGAGTGTCAGCCTTGGGGTCCTCGAGGCCGGGGGGAATGAGCAGTTCTTC. This translates into CAWSVSLGVLEAGGNEQFF.

The chain joins TRBV19 to TRBJ1-5; no reliable D call. CDR1 is LNHDA, CDR2 SQIVND, per germline (reference sequence). The CDR3 runs to 18 residues. Trimming removed 6 bases from V and 2 bases from J, with 23 bases in between. The CDR3 reads CASRSIPGLGGGNQPQHF. Written as DNA, the CDR3 is TGTGCCAGTAGATCAATTCCGGGCCTCGGCGGGGGCAATCAGCCCCAGCATTTT.

CDR3: CASRKGAAGEQFF. The CDR3 coding sequence is TGTGCCAGCAGGAAAGGGGCCGCGGGTGAGCAGTTCTTC. This chain links TRBV2 with TRBJ2-1, with D possibly called TRBD1 or TRBD2 (5 bases each). The V gene lost 6 bases and the J gene lost 9 bases, with 15 bases spanning the gap. The CDR3 has 13 residues. Germline CDR1 and CDR2: SNHLY and FYNNEI.

The CDR3 nucleotides are TGTGCCAGTAAGGGGTGGGAGGGAGCGAGTTTTGATCAGCCCCAGCATTTT. This sequence encodes CASKGWEGASFDQPQHF. The chain is built from TRBV19 and TRBJ1-5, with a possible D match to TRBD1 (5 bases). The V gene's germline CDR1 is LNHDA and CDR2 SQIVND (reference sequence). V was shortened by 7 bases and J by 5 bases, with 24 bases between the two germline ends. The CDR3 length is 17 residues.

This sequence joins TRBV9 and TRBJ2-2, with 12 nucleotides matching TRBD1. Germline CDR1 is SGDLS and CDR2 is YYNGEE. The CDR3 spans 18 residues. V was pared by 3 bases and J by 3 bases, with 9 bases of the junction left unmatched. The CDR3 spells CASSAGERDRGHTGELFF. In DNA form, the CDR3 reads TGTGCCAGCAGCGCAGGAGAGCGGGACAGGGGGCACACCGGGGAGCTGTTTTTT.

This chain links TRBV6-5 with TRBJ2-3, with 8 bases identical to TRBD2. Germline assignment: CDR1 MNHEY and CDR2 SVGAGI. This CDR3 has 15 residues. The ends lost 4 bases at V and 4 bases at J; junction bases unmatched: 7. The CDR3 here is CASSLGGRMADTQYF. CDR3 nucleotide sequence: TGTGCCAGCAGTTTAGGCGGGAGGATGGCAGATACGCAGTATTTT.

Worth noting for this clone: Different DNA sequences within this sample yield the same CDR3. V is TRBV5-5 and J is TRBJ2-7; D is uncertain. Trimming took off 4 bases at V and 2 bases at J, with 4 bases between the two ends. The CDR3 is 11 amino acids. Germline CDR1 and CDR2: SGHKS and YYEKEE (reference sequence). The CDR3 loop reads CASSSPYEQYF. CDR3 DNA sequence: TGTGCCAGCAGCAGCCCCTACGAGCAGTACTTC.

J is TRBJ1-2 and V is TRBV30; D is undetermined. V dropped 4 bases and J dropped 8 bases, with 14 bases sitting between them. CDR1 is GTSNPN and CDR2 is SVGIG in the germline V gene (reference sequence). There are 12 residues in the CDR3. CDR3 nucleotide sequence: TGTGCCTGGACACCACCGTTAGACGGCTACACCTTC. Translating it yields CAWTPPLDGYTF.

V usage is TRBV9 and J usage is TRBJ2-1; TRBD2 aligns across 7 bases. CDR3 length: 14 amino acids. CDR1 SGDLS and CDR2 YYNGEE come from the germline V gene. Germline trimming cut 0 bases from V and 9 bases from J; bases unmatched to any gene: 6. CDR3 in amino acids: CASSVVGGSTEQFF. As DNA, the CDR3 is TGTGCCAGCAGCGTAGTCGGCGGGAGCACTGAGCAGTTCTTC.

The chain joins TRBV11-2 to TRBJ1-5, with a tentative D call TRBD1 (5 bases). Germline V gene data show CDR1 as SGHAT and CDR2 as FQNNGV. This CDR3 is 16 amino acids long. Trimming shortened V by 5 bases and J by 3 bases, and 17 bases separated the two germline ends. The CDR3 DNA follows: TGTGCCAGCAGCGCAACTGGGGGGGGAGACAATCAGCCCCAGCATTTT. It specifies CASSATGGGDNQPQHF.

This clone has only one observation. The chain carries TRBV2 and TRBJ2-3; D possibly corresponds to TRBD2 (5 bases). The CDR3 runs to 12 residues. Germline V gene data show CDR1 as SNHLY and CDR2 as FYNNEI. With 5 bases removed from V and 6 bases from J, the gap between germline ends came to 9 bases. The CDR3 bases are TGTGCCAGCAGTCTAGAGCGGGATACGCAGTATTTT. It is translated as CASSLERDTQYF.

The V and J genes are TRBV18 and TRBJ1-4; D remains ambiguous. The CDR3 contains 14 residues. Trimming pared 3 bases from V and 4 bases from J, leaving 9 bases between. In germline, CDR1 is KGHSH, CDR2 LQKENI. CDR3 DNA sequence: TGTGCCAGCTCACCGGGCAGGAATAATGAAAAACTGTTTTTT. This encodes CASSPGRNNEKLFF. The full variable domain, with the rest looked up from reference TRBV18 and TRBJ1-4, is NAGVMQNPRHLVRRRGQEARLRCSPMKGHSHVYWYRQLPEEGLKFMVYLQKENIIDESGMPKERFSAEFPKEGPSILRIQQVVRGDSAAYFCASSPGRNNEKLFFGSGTQLSVL.

A single count supports this clone. This chain links TRBV7-9 with TRBJ1-4; TRBD1 matches at 7 bases. Trimming took 5 bases from V and 4 from J; bases not matched to a gene: 7. Germline V CDR1 and CDR2: SEHNR, FQNEAQ (reference sequence). This CDR3 comprises 15 residues. CDR3 DNA sequence: TGTGCCAGCAGCCCATGGGACAGCTTTAATGAAAAACTGTTTTTT. Its protein product is CASSPWDSFNEKLFF. Full variable domain (remainder filled in from reference TRBV7-9 and TRBJ1-4): DTGVSQNPRHKITKRGQNVTFRCDPISEHNRLYWYRQTLGQGPEFLTYFQNEAQLEKSRLLSDRFSAERPKGSFSTLEIQRTEQGDSAMYLCASSPWDSFNEKLFFGSGTQLSVL.

The chain uses TRBV4-3 and TRBJ1-1, with 9 positions matching TRBD1. CDR1 and CDR2 (germline): LGHNA, YSLEER. The CDR3 is 15 amino acids. V lost 3 bases to trimming and J lost 4 bases; unmatched junction nucleotides: 6. The CDR3 DNA follows: TGCGCCAGCAGCCAGGAGGGACAGGGAATCACTGAAGCTTTCTTT. Translation: CASSQEGQGITEAFF.

V is TRBV7-2 and J is TRBJ1-5, with 7 positions matching TRBD1. The CDR3 is 15 amino acids. Germline CDR1 and CDR2: SGHTA and FQGNSA. V lost 3 bases to trimming and J lost 3 bases; unmatched junction nucleotides: 5. The CDR3 DNA follows: TGTGCCAGCAGCTTGGAGACAGGGTACAATCAGCCCCAGCATTTT. This sequence encodes CASSLETGYNQPQHF.

The chain has TRBV5-6 and TRBJ2-5; 9 positions agree with TRBD1. The CDR3 loop spans 15 amino acids. The J segment lost 3 bases and the V segment lost 4 bases, leaving 7 bases of the junction unmatched. The germline CDR1 and CDR2 sequences are SGHDT and YYEEEE. The CDR3 DNA reads TGTGCCAGCAGCCGACCGGGACAGGGAGAAGAGACCCAGTACTTC. It yields the protein CASSRPGQGEETQYF.

This chain links TRBV27 with TRBJ1-5, with 8 bases matching TRBD1. V was pared by 1 base and J by 7 bases, with 9 bases of the junction left unmatched. The CDR3 spans 16 residues. In germline, CDR1 is MNHEY, CDR2 SMNVEV (reference sequence). DNA for the CDR3: TGTGCCAGCAGTTTATTAGCCGGACAGGGAGGCCAGCCCCAGCATTTT. Protein product: CASSLLAGQGGQPQHF.